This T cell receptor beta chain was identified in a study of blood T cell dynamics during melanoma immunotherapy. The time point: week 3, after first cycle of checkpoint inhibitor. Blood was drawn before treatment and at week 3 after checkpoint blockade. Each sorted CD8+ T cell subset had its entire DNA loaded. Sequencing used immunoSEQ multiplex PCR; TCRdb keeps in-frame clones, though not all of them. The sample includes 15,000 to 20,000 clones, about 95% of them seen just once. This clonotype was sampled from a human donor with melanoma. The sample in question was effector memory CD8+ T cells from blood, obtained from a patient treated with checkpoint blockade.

CDR3 nucleotide sequence: TGTGCCAGCAGCTTAGTCCCAGGGACTAGTTTTTACCCCTACGAGCAGTACTTC. Its translation: CASSLVPGTSFYPYEQYF. The gene calls are TRBV7-2 and TRBJ2-7; 8 nucleotides agree with TRBD2. The CDR3 runs 18 residues. The junction had 13 bases not matched to a gene; V was cut back by 1 base and J by 2 bases. Germline V CDR1 and CDR2: SGHTA, FQGNSA.